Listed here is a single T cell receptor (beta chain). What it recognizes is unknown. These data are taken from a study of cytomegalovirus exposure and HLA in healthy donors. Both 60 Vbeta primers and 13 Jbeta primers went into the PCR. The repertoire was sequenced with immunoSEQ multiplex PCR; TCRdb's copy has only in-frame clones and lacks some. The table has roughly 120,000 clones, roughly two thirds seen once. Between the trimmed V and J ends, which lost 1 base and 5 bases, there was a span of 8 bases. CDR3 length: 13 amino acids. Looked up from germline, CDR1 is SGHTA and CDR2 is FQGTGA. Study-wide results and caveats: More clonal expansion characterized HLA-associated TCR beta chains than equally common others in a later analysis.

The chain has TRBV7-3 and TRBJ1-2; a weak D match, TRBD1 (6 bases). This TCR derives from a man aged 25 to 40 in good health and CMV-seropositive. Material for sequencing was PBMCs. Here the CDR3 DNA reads TGTGCCAGCAGCTTAAACAGGGTGTATGGCTACACCTTC. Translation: CASSLNRVYGYTF.